Given below is one TCR beta chain in context. Its antigen remains unknown. The data stem from a study of T cell repertoires in ileal Crohn's disease. CDR3 length: 15 amino acids. The germline CDR1 and CDR2 sequences are SGHDT and YYEEEE. The ends lost 4 bases at V and 6 bases at J; junction bases unmatched: 8. General observations from the study: All patients with clonality above 26.8% had endoscopic recurrence. The median delay to postoperative endoscopy was 6.9 months.

Time point: neoterminal ileum biopsy at postoperative endoscopy, about 6 months after surgery. Measured with immunoSEQ multiplex PCR; TCRdb has only the in-frame clones, and not every one. The data hold around 2,500 clones, with 69% observed a single time. The clonotype comes from an adult with Crohn's disease. Sequencing was carried out using ileal tissue. The V and J genes are TRBV5-6 and TRBJ1-2; 11 bases match TRBD1. CDR3 sequence (DNA): TGTGCCAGCAGCCGGAGACCGGGACAGGGGGATGGCTACACCTTC. Its translation is CASSRRPGQGDGYTF.